The T cell receptor beta chain under discussion was sequenced for a study of cytomegalovirus exposure and HLA in healthy donors. Study in general: The use of the same platform for the roughly 130 validation repertoires and the roughly 630 first-cohort repertoires was reported by a later analysis. Whole-study findings and limits: There were under 200 TCR beta chains listed as cytomegalovirus-associated. It was reportedly the case that the classifier diagnosed cytomegalovirus status with high specificity and sensitivity. Three chains tied to CMV proved CMV antigen-specific in vitro.

This CDR3 spans 15 amino acids. CDR1 is SGDLS, CDR2 YYNGEE, per germline. Trimming removed 0 bases from V and 7 bases from J; junction bases left unmatched: 7. Of note for this clone: Its antigen is not identified.

Repertoires were generated with immunoSEQ multiplex PCR, while TCRdb's copy carries only in-frame clones and drops some. The top ten clones hold approximately 1.1% of a sample with around 300,000 clones, roughly 87% of them seen once. The clonotype was recovered from a woman between 25 and 40 years old in good health and CMV-seropositive. This chain uses TRBV9 with TRBJ2-1; the match to TRBD2 covers 7 bases. Sample: PBMCs. The CDR3 coding sequence is TGTGCCAGCAGCGTAGTCCCGACGGGGGGTAATGAGCAGTTCTTC. This codes for CASSVVPTGGNEQFF.